Listed below are T cell receptor beta chains from one sample, sequenced in a study of response to subunit inactivated influenza vaccine. TCRdb recomputed calls from the RT-PCR reads with MiXCR, one row per CDR3 protein. The table records 490,000 or so distinct CDR3 sequences, under 9% of them present only once. The specimen was PBMCs from blood, collected less than 25 months after vaccination. These receptors were obtained from a man in his fifties or sixties who received an inactivated influenza vaccine. CDR3s leave out the opening cysteine and the closing phenylalanine or tryptophan. Clone size is stated in some rows and not others, as once, few, many or a class when expanded.

size	V	J	CDR3
few	TRBV5-4	TRBJ1-4	ASSSRAMGEKLF
.	TRBV5-5	TRBJ2-5	ASSSTGGVGTVETQY
.	TRBV7-9	TRBJ2-4	ASSPRSGNIQY
.	TRBV20-1	TRBJ2-7	SARDRARYEQY
few	TRBV11-2	TRBJ2-3	ASSALVRMSTDTQY
.	TRBV5-1	TRBJ2-3	ASSAEMTDTQY
.	TRBV10-3	TRBJ2-7	AISEPSGASNHEQY
many	TRBV7-2	TRBJ2-3	ASSLSASGSSTDTQY
few	TRBV5-1	TRBJ2-2	ASSSQSGYTNTGELF
many	TRBV3-1	TRBJ2-7	ASSPRDRGNEQY
.	TRBV6-6	TRBJ1-2	ASSYTPDAGPT
.	TRBV5-1	TRBJ2-7	ASSNLAGTGDEQY
few	TRBV7-2	TRBJ2-7	ASSLVSGGPNYEQY
few	TRBV12-3/TRBV12-4	TRBJ2-6	ASSSGAGANVLT
many	TRBV6-1	TRBJ1-6	ASSAPGWHSPLH
.	TRBV20-1	TRBJ1-5	SGNTPYGNQPQH
.	TRBV29-1	TRBJ2-3	SVELLAGGGPQY
.	TRBV5-1	TRBJ2-7	ASSLGHRNYEQY
.	TRBV20-1	TRBJ1-1	SARDPNDMNTEAF
.	TRBV12-3/TRBV12-4	TRBJ2-2	ASSLTGNSGELF
few	TRBV5-1	TRBJ2-5	ASRDRGGTETQY
.	TRBV29-1	TRBJ2-1	SATSGIKGNEQF
.	TRBV5-1	TRBJ2-1	ASRAQSSYNEQF
.	TRBV30	TRBJ2-2	AWNRNTGELF
many	TRBV4-3	TRBJ1-2	ASSRVGGGLRYGYT
.	TRBV10-3	TRBJ2-3	AISGTTGGTDTQY
many	TRBV20-1	TRBJ2-3	SAIRTGPDTQY
many	TRBV6-1	TRBJ2-7	ASRGQQAYEQY
few	TRBV29-1	TRBJ1-4	SVGSGTANEKLF
few	TRBV5-1	TRBJ2-7	ASSLGPSENYEQY
many	TRBV5-1	TRBJ1-1	ASSRTGVGNTEAF
.	TRBV4-3	TRBJ1-5	ASSQDDLGARRNQPQH
few	TRBV4-1	TRBJ2-5	ASSHGTEETQY
many	TRBV20-1	TRBJ2-2	SGRRQDTGELF
.	TRBV7-2	TRBJ1-2	ASILQGQGNYGYT
few	TRBV3-1	TRBJ2-5	ASSQTPTETQY
.	TRBV5-1	TRBJ1-3	ASSTPGQGNTIY
few	TRBV29-1	TRBJ2-7	SVEGIRDRPTYEQY
many	TRBV6-2/TRBV6-3	TRBJ1-1	ASSYYDVNTEAF
few	TRBV20-1	TRBJ2-3	SAGTSGGYTDTQY
many	TRBV12-3/TRBV12-4	TRBJ1-4	ASSAWTGANEKLF
many	TRBV20-1	TRBJ2-7	SARLAGVPKEQY
.	TRBV7-9	TRBJ2-5	ASSSGRISGGETQY
many	TRBV12-3/TRBV12-4	TRBJ2-5	ASSSWAGGPGKTQY
many	TRBV27	TRBJ1-6	ASTRQGAAYPLH
few	TRBV6-2/TRBV6-3	TRBJ2-5	ASSWGPITVKETQY
many	TRBV3-1	TRBJ1-2	ASSQEAPGIYGYT
.	TRBV29-1	TRBJ2-5	SADFGQDQETQY
.	TRBV12-3/TRBV12-4	TRBJ2-2	ASSFPGVGTGELF
many	TRBV11-2	TRBJ2-3	ASSLGAGTGGTDTQY
few	TRBV5-4	TRBJ1-6	ASSLSGNSPLH
many	TRBV14	TRBJ2-5	ASSPRLYSVETQY
.	TRBV20-1	TRBJ2-5	SARDHRKRKETQY
few	TRBV6-2/TRBV6-3	TRBJ1-2	ASSWDRGRGNGYT